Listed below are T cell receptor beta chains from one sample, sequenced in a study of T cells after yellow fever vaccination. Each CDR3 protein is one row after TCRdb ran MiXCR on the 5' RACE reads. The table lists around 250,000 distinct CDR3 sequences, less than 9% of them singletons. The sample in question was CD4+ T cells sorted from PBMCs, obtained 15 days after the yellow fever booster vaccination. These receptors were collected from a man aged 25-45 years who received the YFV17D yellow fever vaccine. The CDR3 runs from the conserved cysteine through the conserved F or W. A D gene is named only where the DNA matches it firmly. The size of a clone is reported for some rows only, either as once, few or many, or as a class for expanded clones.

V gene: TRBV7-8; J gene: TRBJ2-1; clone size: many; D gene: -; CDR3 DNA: TGTGCCAGCAGCCAGGACACCAACAATGAGCAGTTCTTC; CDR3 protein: CASSQDTNNEQFF
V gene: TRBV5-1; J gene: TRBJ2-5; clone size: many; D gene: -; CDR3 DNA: TGCGCCAGCAGCTCCGGGACACCCCCAGGGACCCAGTACTTC; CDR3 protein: CASSSGTPPGTQYF
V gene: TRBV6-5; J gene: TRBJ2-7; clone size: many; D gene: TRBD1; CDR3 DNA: TGTGCCAGCAGTCCCGGACAGGGGGTAGTGCAGTACTTC; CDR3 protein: CASSPGQGVVQYF
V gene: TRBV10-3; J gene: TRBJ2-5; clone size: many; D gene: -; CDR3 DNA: TGTGCCATCAGTGAGTCAGGCGCAGGGATAAAAGAGACCCAGTACTTC; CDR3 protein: CAISESGAGIKETQYF
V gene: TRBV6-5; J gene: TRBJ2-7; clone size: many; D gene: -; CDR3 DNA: TGTGCCAGCGCCCTGCGGGGCGGATTCTACGAGCAGTACTTC; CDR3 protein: CASALRGGFYEQYF
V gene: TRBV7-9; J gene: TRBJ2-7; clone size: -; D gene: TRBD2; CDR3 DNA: TGTGCCAGCACCGAATCTAGCGGACTCTACGTGGAGCAGTACTTC; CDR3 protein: CASTESSGLYVEQYF
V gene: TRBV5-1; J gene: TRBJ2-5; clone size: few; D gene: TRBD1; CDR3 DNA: TGCGCCAGCAGCCCCGGGACAGGGGCAAGGGAGACCCAGTACTTC; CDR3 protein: CASSPGTGARETQYF
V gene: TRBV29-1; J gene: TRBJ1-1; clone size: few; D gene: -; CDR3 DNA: TGCAGCGTTGGAACAGGATCGAACACTGAAGCTTTCTTT; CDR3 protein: CSVGTGSNTEAFF
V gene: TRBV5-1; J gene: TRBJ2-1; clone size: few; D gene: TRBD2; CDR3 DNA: TGCGCCAGCAGCTTCGACCTAGCGGGAGCCTACAATGAGCAGTTCTTC; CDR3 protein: CASSFDLAGAYNEQFF
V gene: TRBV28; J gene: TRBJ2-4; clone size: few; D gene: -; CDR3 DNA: TGTGCCAGCAGTTTAACAGGAGGAAACATTCAGTACTTC; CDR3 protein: CASSLTGGNIQYF
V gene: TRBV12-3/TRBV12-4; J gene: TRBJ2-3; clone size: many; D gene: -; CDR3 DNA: TGTGCCAGCAGTTTAGCTCCAGGGGCGCAGTATTTT; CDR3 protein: CASSLAPGAQYF
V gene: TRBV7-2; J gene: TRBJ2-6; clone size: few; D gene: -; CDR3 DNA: TGTGCCAGCAGCGAAGGGTTAGGGGCCAACGTCCTGACTTTC; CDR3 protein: CASSEGLGANVLTF
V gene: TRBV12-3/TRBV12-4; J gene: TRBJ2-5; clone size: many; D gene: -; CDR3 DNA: TGTGCCAGCAGTTTTAGTGCAGAGACCCAGTACTTC; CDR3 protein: CASSFSAETQYF
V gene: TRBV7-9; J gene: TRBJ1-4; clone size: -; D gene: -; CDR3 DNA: TGTGCCAGCAGCCCCATTGAAAAACTGTTTTTT; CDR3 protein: CASSPIEKLFF
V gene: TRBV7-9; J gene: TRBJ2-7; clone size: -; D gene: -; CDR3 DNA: TGTGCCAGCAGCTTAGGAGAAGTGGTGTACTTC; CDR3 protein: CASSLGEVVYF
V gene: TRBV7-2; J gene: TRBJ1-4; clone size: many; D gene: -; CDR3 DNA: TGTGCCAGCAGCTTAGGATCCGGGACGGTAGGAAAACTGTTTTTT; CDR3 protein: CASSLGSGTVGKLFF
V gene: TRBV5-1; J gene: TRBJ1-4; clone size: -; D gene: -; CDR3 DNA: TGCGCCAGCAGAAGCACCGGGGATTCTAATGAAAAACTGTTTTTT; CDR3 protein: CASRSTGDSNEKLFF
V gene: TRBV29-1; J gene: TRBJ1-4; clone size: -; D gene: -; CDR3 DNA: TGCAGCGTTTCTCAGAGCCCACAGGAACTGTTTTTT; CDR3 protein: CSVSQSPQELFF
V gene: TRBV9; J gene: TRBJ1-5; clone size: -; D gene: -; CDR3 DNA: TGTGCCAGCAGCGTAGAGGGTAGCAATCAGCCCCAGCATTTT; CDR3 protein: CASSVEGSNQPQHF
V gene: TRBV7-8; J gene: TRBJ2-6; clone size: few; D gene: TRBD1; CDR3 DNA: TGTGCCAGCAGCTATACGGACAGGGTTAACTCTGGGGCCAACGTCCTGACTTTC; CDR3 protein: CASSYTDRVNSGANVLTF
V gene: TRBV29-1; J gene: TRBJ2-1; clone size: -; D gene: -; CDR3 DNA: TGCAGCGCTCTCTTTGGGCTCCAGAGCAATGAGCAGTTCTTC; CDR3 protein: CSALFGLQSNEQFF
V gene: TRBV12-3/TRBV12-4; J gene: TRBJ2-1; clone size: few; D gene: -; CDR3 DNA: TGTGCCAGCAGTAGTCCCGGCACTAGAGAGCAGTTCTTC; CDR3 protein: CASSSPGTREQFF
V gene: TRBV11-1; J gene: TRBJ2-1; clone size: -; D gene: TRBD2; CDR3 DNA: TGTGCCAGCAGCTCGTCCACCGGGAGGCCCTCATCCTACAATGAGCAGTTCTTC; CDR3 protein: CASSSSTGRPSSYNEQFF
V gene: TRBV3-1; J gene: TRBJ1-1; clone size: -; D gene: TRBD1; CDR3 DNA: TGTGCCAGCAGCCAAACGACAGGGTACACTGAAGCTTTCTTT; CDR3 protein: CASSQTTGYTEAFF
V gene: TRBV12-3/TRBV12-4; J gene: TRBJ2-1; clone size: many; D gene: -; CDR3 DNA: TGTGCCAGCAGTTTATCAGTGGCAGATGAGCAGTTCTTC; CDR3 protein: CASSLSVADEQFF
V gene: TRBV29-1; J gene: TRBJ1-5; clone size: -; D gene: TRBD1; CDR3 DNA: TGCAGCGTTCGGGGACAGAACAATCAGCCCCAGCATTTT; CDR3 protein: CSVRGQNNQPQHF
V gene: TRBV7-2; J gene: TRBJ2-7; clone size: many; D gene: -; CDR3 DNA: TGTGCCAGCAGCGCAGGACAGAAATACGAGCAGTACTTC; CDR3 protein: CASSAGQKYEQYF
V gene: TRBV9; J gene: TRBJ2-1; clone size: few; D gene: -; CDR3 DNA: TGTGCCAGCAGCGTGGATATGGGGCCAGGGAATGAGCAGTTCTTC; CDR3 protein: CASSVDMGPGNEQFF
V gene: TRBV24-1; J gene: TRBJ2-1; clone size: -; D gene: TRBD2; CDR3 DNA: TGTGCCACCAGTGACCGGAGCGGGACTAGCGGGAGCCATGAGCAGTTCTTC; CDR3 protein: CATSDRSGTSGSHEQFF
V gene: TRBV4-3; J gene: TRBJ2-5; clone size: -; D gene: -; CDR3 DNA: TGCGCCAGCAGCCAAGATGACAGCGGGCCGACCCAGTACTTC; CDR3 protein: CASSQDDSGPTQYF
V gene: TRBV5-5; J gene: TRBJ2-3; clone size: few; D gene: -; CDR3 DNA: TGTGCCAGCACTCCACCGGGGGCGCCTTTCACAGATACGCAGTATTTT; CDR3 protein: CASTPPGAPFTDTQYF
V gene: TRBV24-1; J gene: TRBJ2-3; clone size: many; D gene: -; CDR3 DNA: TGTGCCACCAGTGATTCAGGCACAGATACGCAGTATTTT; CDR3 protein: CATSDSGTDTQYF
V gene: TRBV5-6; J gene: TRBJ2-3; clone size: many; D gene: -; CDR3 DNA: TGTGCCAGCAGCTACGGGACTTCGACAGATACGCAGTATTTT; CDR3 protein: CASSYGTSTDTQYF
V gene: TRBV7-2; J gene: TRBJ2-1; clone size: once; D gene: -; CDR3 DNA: TGTGCCAGCAGCCGTAATTCGGTCAATGAGCAGTTCTTC; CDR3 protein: CASSRNSVNEQFF
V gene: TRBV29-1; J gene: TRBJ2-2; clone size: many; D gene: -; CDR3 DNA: TGCAGCGGAGGGGAAGGCGGGGAGCTGTTTTTT; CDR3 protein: CSGGEGGELFF
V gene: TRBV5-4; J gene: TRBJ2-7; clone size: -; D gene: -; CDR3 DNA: TGTGCCAGCAGCAAACAGGTTTCCTACGAGCAGTACTTC; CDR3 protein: CASSKQVSYEQYF
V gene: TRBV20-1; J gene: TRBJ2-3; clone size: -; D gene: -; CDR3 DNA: TGCAGTGCTCCACCGTGGGGCCCTAGCACAGATACGCAGTATTTT; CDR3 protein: CSAPPWGPSTDTQYF
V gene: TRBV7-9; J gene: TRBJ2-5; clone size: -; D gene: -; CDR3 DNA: TGTGCCAGCAGCCCCCTCCTATTGGCTGAGACCCAGTACTTC; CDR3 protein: CASSPLLLAETQYF
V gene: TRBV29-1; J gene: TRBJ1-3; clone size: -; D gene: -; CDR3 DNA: TGCAGCGCAGGTCAGGGAAGAAACACCATATATTTT; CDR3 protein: CSAGQGRNTIYF
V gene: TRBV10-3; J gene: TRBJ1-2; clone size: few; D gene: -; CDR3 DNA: TGTGCCATCAGTGAAGAGAACTATGGCTACACCTTC; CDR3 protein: CAISEENYGYTF
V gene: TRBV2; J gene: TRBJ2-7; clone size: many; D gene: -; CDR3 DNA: TGTGCCAGCAGGAGGGTGGGTGGTACCTACGAGCAGTACTTC; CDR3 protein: CASRRVGGTYEQYF
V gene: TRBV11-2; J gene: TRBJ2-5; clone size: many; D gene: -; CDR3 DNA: TGTGCCAGCAGTTTTTGGCTGGAGACCCAGTACTTC; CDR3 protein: CASSFWLETQYF
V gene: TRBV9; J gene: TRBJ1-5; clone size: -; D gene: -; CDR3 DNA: TGTGCCAGCAGAGGCAGCTATAGCAATCAGCCCCAGCATTTT; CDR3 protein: CASRGSYSNQPQHF
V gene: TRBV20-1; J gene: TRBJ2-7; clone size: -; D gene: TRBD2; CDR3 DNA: TGCAGTGCTAAAGGGACTAGCGGGGGCTACGAGCAGTACTTC; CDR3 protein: CSAKGTSGGYEQYF
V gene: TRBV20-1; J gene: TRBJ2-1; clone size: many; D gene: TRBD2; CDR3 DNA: TGCAGTGCTTTAGCGGGAGGGGACAATGAGCAGTTCTTC; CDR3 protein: CSALAGGDNEQFF